Listed below are T cell receptor beta chains from one sample, sequenced in a study of blood T cell repertoires in COVID-19. Sequencing used immunoSEQ multiplex PCR; TCRdb keeps in-frame clones, though not all of them. The sample shows roughly 480,000 clones, 75% to 90% of them seen only once. Sequencing was performed on peripheral blood. These receptors were obtained from a man younger than 35 with COVID-19, enrolled during active disease. The conserved cysteine and the conserved F or W are not part of the CDR3 here. The order of the fields is CDR3 protein, J gene, V gene.

SVVVFTQY,TRBJ2-3,TRBV29-1
ASSLETSGGFDEQF,TRBJ2-1,TRBV5-1
ASSLGLAGGYNEQF,TRBJ2-1,TRBV5-1
ASSRESEAF,TRBJ1-1,TRBV5-6
ASRESGNTIY,TRBJ1-3,TRBV6-5
ASSITSSGTHTDTQY,TRBJ2-3,TRBV19
ATSSSGRPTDTQY,TRBJ2-3,TRBV24-1
ASRVDRGRFSPLH,TRBJ1-6,TRBV6-5
ASSVGGVTYEQY,TRBJ2-7,TRBV10-1
SVAFPAGANTGELF,TRBJ2-2,TRBV29-1
ASSLREGGDTQY,TRBJ2-3,TRBV2